This is a list of T cell receptor beta chains from one sample in a study of shared clonotypes between healthy human individuals. TCRdb keeps only in-frame clones here, not all; method: immunoSEQ multiplex PCR. The sample lists about half a million clones, roughly 83% seen once, with less than 15% in the top ten. What was sequenced was PBMCs. These receptors were taken from a woman in her thirties or forties in good health. Some clones in this sample may be carry-over from other donors' samples. Both conserved end residues are part of each CDR3. Each record gives: J gene, V gene, clone size, D gene, CDR3 DNA, CDR3 protein. A D gene is named only where the DNA matches it firmly. Where a row states a size, it is once, few, many or the class of an expanded clone; other rows omit it.

>TRBJ2-7|TRBV6-5|.|.
TGTGCCAGCAGTAAACAAATCTCCTACGAGCAGTACTTC
CASSKQISYEQYF
>TRBJ1-4|TRBV7-9|.|TRBD1
TGTGCCAGCAGCCCGATGACAGGGGTTGAAAAACTGTTTTTT
CASSPMTGVEKLFF
>TRBJ2-7|TRBV19|.|.
TGTGCCACTTCCGCTAGACAGGACTCCTACGAGCAGTACTTC
CATSARQDSYEQYF
>TRBJ2-5|TRBV7-9|.|.
TGTGCCAGCAGCATTACAGGGGAGACCCAGTACTTC
CASSITGETQYF
>TRBJ1-3|TRBV4-2|.|.
TGTGCCAGCAGCCAAGAAGCAGTGAGCTCTGGAAACACCATATATTTT
CASSQEAVSSGNTIYF
>TRBJ2-7|TRBV2|few|TRBD2
TGTGCCAGCAGCCTGGGACTAGAGGTCGAGCAGTACTTC
CASSLGLEVEQYF
>TRBJ2-1|TRBV11-3|.|.
TGTGCCAGCAGCTCGGGACCGAACAATGAGCAGTTCTTC
CASSSGPNNEQFF
>TRBJ2-7|TRBV9|.|.
TGTGCCAGCAGCGTAACAGGGTGGTCCGAGCAGTACTTC
CASSVTGWSEQYF
>TRBJ2-1|TRBV7-8|.|TRBD2
TGTGCCAGCAGCCAGGGACTAGCGGAGCAGCAGTTCTTC
CASSQGLAEQQFF
>TRBJ2-3|TRBV20-1|.|.
TGCAGTAGTCAAAGGGGAGATACGCAGTATTTT
CSSQRGDTQYF
>TRBJ2-5|TRBV5-1|.|.
TGCGCCAGCAGCTTGGCAGGGAACCAAGAGACCCAGTACTTC
CASSLAGNQETQYF
>TRBJ1-1|TRBV7-3|.|.
TGTGCCAGCAGCAAACAGGGAGGCAACACTGAAGCTTTCTTT
CASSKQGGNTEAFF
>TRBJ2-7|TRBV27|.|TRBD2
TGTGCCAGCAGCCAGGGACTAGCAAGCGAGCAGTACTTC
CASSQGLASEQYF
>TRBJ2-7|TRBV6-6|.|.
TGTGCCAGCAGCCCGGTGCTCCAGGGCGAGCAGCACTTC
CASSPVLQGEQHF
>TRBJ2-5|TRBV7-9|many|TRBD1
TGTGCCAGCAGCTTAGCCCCCCTAAGGGGGCTGGAGACCCAGTACTTC
CASSLAPLRGLETQYF
>TRBJ1-1|TRBV27|.|.
TGTGCCAGCAGCGTTAGGGCCAGAAACACTGAAGCTTTCTTT
CASSVRARNTEAFF
>TRBJ1-5|TRBV12-2|.|.
TGTGCAAGTCGCCACGGACTCGGACAAATCTTTACTAGCGCTCAGCCCCAGCATTTT
CASRHGLGQIFTSAQPQHF
>TRBJ1-2|TRBV6-1|.|TRBD1
TGTGCCAGCAGTGTCCGGGACAGGGGCTTCTCTGGCTACACCTTC
CASSVRDRGFSGYTF
>TRBJ2-1|TRBV9|.|TRBD2
TGTGCCAGCAGCCGAACAGCGGGAGGGCCTAATGAGCAGTTCTTC
CASSRTAGGPNEQFF
>TRBJ2-3|TRBV7-9|.|.
TGTGCCAGCAGCTTAGTGGGGGAGACGCAGTATTTT
CASSLVGETQYF
>TRBJ2-3|TRBV30|.|.
TGTGCCTCGAAGGGCCCACTAGGACCAAGCACAGATACGCAGTATTTT
CASKGPLGPSTDTQYF
>TRBJ1-5|TRBV6-1|.|.
TGTGCCAGCAACCAGTATAGCAATCAGCCCCAGCATTTT
CASNQYSNQPQHF
>TRBJ2-7|TRBV6-5|once|.
TGTGCCAGCAGTTACTCGGGACCCTACGAGCAGTACTTC
CASSYSGPYEQYF
>TRBJ2-7|TRBV29-1|.|TRBD1
TGCAGCGTTTTAGGGACAGGTAGAAATACCTACGCGCAGTACTTC
CSVLGTGRNTYAQYF
>TRBJ2-7|TRBV5-6|.|.
TGTGCCAGCAGCGGCGGGGGACACAGCTCCTACGAGCAGTACTTC
CASSGGGHSSYEQYF
>TRBJ2-4|TRBV2|many|.
TGTGCCAGCAGTGAAGCATTTGGTGGGTCCAAAAACATTCAGTACTTC
CASSEAFGGSKNIQYF
>TRBJ2-7|TRBV4-3|many|TRBD2
TGCGCCAGCAGCCAAGCTCTAGCGGGCCTACCCTACGAGCAGTACTTC
CASSQALAGLPYEQYF
>TRBJ2-1|TRBV7-3|.|.
TGTGCCAGCAGCGGGCCTTGGGGGAACAATGAGCAGTTCTTC
CASSGPWGNNEQFF
>TRBJ1-1|TRBV19|.|TRBD1
TGTGCCAGTAGTGTCCCCCCAGGGGGCATGAACACTGAAGCTTTCTTT
CASSVPPGGMNTEAFF
>TRBJ2-7|TRBV27|.|TRBD2
TGTGCCAGCAGGCCCGGACTAGCGGGAACTTCCGAGCAGTACTTC
CASRPGLAGTSEQYF
>TRBJ2-2|TRBV6-5|.|TRBD2
TGTGCCAGCAGAGCGGGAGGGCCTTGGGCCGGGGAGCTGTTTTTT
CASRAGGPWAGELFF